Listed below are T cell receptor beta chains from one sample, sequenced in a study of blood T cell repertoires in COVID-19. Assay used: immunoSEQ multiplex PCR; TCRdb lists only in-frame clones, some missing. The sample contains a few hundred thousand clones, 85% to 90% of which appear only once. The sample was PBMCs or T cells enriched from blood (not recorded which). Every receptor here comes from a man aged 18-30 years who had recovered from COVID-19. Both conserved end residues are part of each CDR3. The D gene is left open where the match is weak. Some rows mark clone size as missing; the rest say once, few, many or name a class of expanded clone.

TGTGCCAGCAGCCAGCTTAGGACAGGGGCCCAGAACACTGAAGCTTTCTTT | CASSQLRTGAQNTEAFF | few | TRBD1 | TRBJ1-1 | TRBV14
TGTGCCACCAGTGATTGGGGACAGCAAGAGACCCAGTACTTC | CATSDWGQQETQYF | . | TRBD1 | TRBJ2-5 | TRBV24-1
TGTGCCAGCTGCTGGGAGTCGGGACTAGACCTTTGTGAGCAGTTCTTC | CASCWESGLDLCEQFF | . | TRBD2 | TRBJ2-1 | TRBV7-8
TGTGCCAGCAGCCCAACAGGGGACACCTACGAGCAGTACTTC | CASSPTGDTYEQYF | . | TRBD1 | TRBJ2-7 | TRBV6-5
TGTGCCATGCTCAGGACTAGCGGGATTTACAATGAGCAGTTCTTC | CAMLRTSGIYNEQFF | . | TRBD2 | TRBJ2-1 | TRBV10-3
TGTGCCAGCAGCTTGTATCCTAGGGCAGGGAAAGAGACCCAGTACTTC | CASSLYPRAGKETQYF | . | . | TRBJ2-5 | TRBV5-8
TGCGCCAGCAGCTGGGGCTCGGGTCAAACTTACAATGAGCAGTTCTTC | CASSWGSGQTYNEQFF | . | . | TRBJ2-1 | TRBV5-1
TGTGCAAGTCGCTTAGGGCCCCACCTTTTAGACAGGGGGCGGAAGGGCGAGCAGTACTTC | CASRLGPHLLDRGRKGEQYF | . | . | TRBJ2-7 | TRBV12-2
TGTGCCAGCATCCTAGGCCTCGCGGGGGACACCATATATTTT | CASILGLAGDTIYF | . | . | TRBJ1-3 | TRBV7-9
TGTGCCAGCAGCTTAGGGCAAAACAATCAGCCCCAGCATTTT | CASSLGQNNQPQHF | once | . | TRBJ1-5 | TRBV7-9
TGTGCCAGCAGCTTAAAGGACAGTCACTACGAGCAGTACTTC | CASSLKDSHYEQYF | . | . | TRBJ2-7 | TRBV7-8
TGCAGTGCTAGTCCAGGACAGCAACAAGAGACCCAGTACTTC | CSASPGQQQETQYF | . | . | TRBJ2-5 | TRBV20-1
TGTGCCAGCAGTTCTACCGGGCGGGGGGAGACCCAGTACTTC | CASSSTGRGETQYF | . | TRBD2 | TRBJ2-5 | TRBV6-5
TGTGCCAGCAGTCTAGGGACAGGCGAAGCTTTCTTT | CASSLGTGEAFF | . | TRBD1 | TRBJ1-1 | TRBV12-3/TRBV12-4
TGTGCCAGCACTCGTCGTGGACAGGGCTATTACGGAGACAATGAGCAGTTCTTC | CASTRRGQGYYGDNEQFF | . | . | TRBJ2-1 | TRBV21-1
TGTGCCAGCAGTTACGGGACAGGGAGTAATTCACCCCTCCACTTT | CASSYGTGSNSPLHF | few | TRBD1 | TRBJ1-6 | TRBV6-5
TGTGCCAGCAGCCAAGGGGAAGGGGCGCAGTACTTC | CASSQGEGAQYF | once | . | TRBJ2-7 | TRBV3-1/TRBV3-2
TGTGCCAGTAGCCACAGGGGAAACTCTGAAGAGACCCAGTACTTC | CASSHRGNSEETQYF | . | TRBD1 | TRBJ2-5 | TRBV19
TGTGCCAGCAGCTCCGCCGGGATCGGGGGTCAGCCCCAGCATTTT | CASSSAGIGGQPQHF | . | . | TRBJ1-5 | TRBV5-6
TGTGCCAGCACCACAGGGTCTGGGGCCAACGTCCTGACTTTC | CASTTGSGANVLTF | once | . | TRBJ2-6 | TRBV5-5
TGTGCCAGCAACAACGGACAGGGAGGTGAGCAGTTCTTC | CASNNGQGGEQFF | . | TRBD1 | TRBJ2-1 | TRBV7-2
TGTGCCAGCAGTAGCGGGACAGGGCCCTCAACTAATGAAAAACTGTTTTTT | CASSSGTGPSTNEKLFF | . | TRBD1 | TRBJ1-4 | TRBV28
TGTGCCAGCAGTTCCTACAGGGGAAATGAGCAGTTCTTC | CASSSYRGNEQFF | . | TRBD1 | TRBJ2-1 | TRBV25-1
TGTGCTAGTGGTTTGGCCGCAACAGGGGGCTTTACTGAAGCTTTCTTT | CASGLAATGGFTEAFF | . | TRBD1 | TRBJ1-1 | TRBV12-5
TGTGCCAGTAGACCAGCGGCCTTCAATGAGCAGTTCTTC | CASRPAAFNEQFF | few | . | TRBJ2-1 | TRBV19
TGTGCCACCAGTGAACCGGGACAGGGGGTTGAAAAACTGTTTTTT | CATSEPGQGVEKLFF | . | TRBD1 | TRBJ1-4 | TRBV24-1